What follows are 5 T cell receptor beta chains derived from one specimen sequenced in a study of blood T cell repertoires in COVID-19. Using immunoSEQ multiplex PCR, the repertoire was profiled, and TCRdb retains in-frame clones only, with some absent. The sample contains some 130,000 clones, about 79% of which appear only once. Specimen: peripheral blood. These receptors were collected from a woman older than 75 with acute or convalescent COVID-19.

Only a few counts were recorded for this clone. The chain couples TRBV7-9 to TRBJ1-4; the D is unclear. Trimming pared 3 bases from V and 8 bases from J, leaving 13 bases between. CDR3 length: 14 amino acids. Germline loops: CDR1 SEHNR, CDR2 FQNEAQ (reference sequence). CDR3 bases: TGTGCCAGCAGCTTGTTAGAAGGCGGCGAAAAACTGTTTTTT. It encodes CASSLLEGGEKLFF.

This rearrangement joins TRBV7-2 to TRBJ2-5; TRBD2 matches 8 bases. The junction had 9 bases not matched to a gene; V was cut back by 5 bases and J by 1 base. The CDR3 is made up of 16 amino acids. CDR1 and CDR2 from the germline V gene are SGHTA and FQGNSA. CDR3 sequence: CASSPGVAGLQETQYF. As DNA, the CDR3 is TGTGCCAGCAGCCCCGGGGTAGCGGGACTCCAAGAGACCCAGTACTTC.

In this sample, this clone turned up a few times. The CDR3 region has the DNA TGTGCCAGCAGCCAACCACAGGGGGAAGATACGCAGTATTTT. Translating gives CASSQPQGEDTQYF. The chain uses TRBV28 and TRBJ2-3; 8 positions match TRBD1. Germline V gene data show CDR1 as MDHEN and CDR2 as SYDVKM. The V gene end was trimmed by 6 bases and the J gene end by 5 bases; junction bases not matched to a gene: 7. This CDR3 spans 14 amino acids.

J is TRBJ1-2 and V is TRBV28; 7 bases fit TRBD1. The germline CDR1 and CDR2 sequences are MDHEN and SYDVKM. Germline trimming cut 9 bases from V and 3 bases from J; bases unmatched to any gene: 16. The CDR3 has 16 residues. CDR3 amino acids: CASSAPGGGGDYGYTF. The CDR3 DNA reads as TGTGCCAGTTCCGCCCCCGGAGGAGGGGGCGACTATGGCTACACCTTC.

This CDR3 is CASSQDGASGGRAGKTQYF. CDR3 DNA: TGCGCCAGCAGCCAAGATGGGGCTAGCGGTGGGAGGGCCGGGAAGACCCAGTACTTC. This sequence joins TRBV4-1 and TRBJ2-5; TRBD2 matches at 7 bases. The V gene end was trimmed by 0 bases and the J gene end by 6 bases; junction bases not matched to a gene: 19. Germline CDR1 reads MGHRA; CDR2 reads YSYEKL. This CDR3 is 19 amino acids long.